These 4 T cell receptor beta chains originate from one sample sequenced in a study of blood T cell repertoires in COVID-19. Profiling relied on immunoSEQ multiplex PCR, and the TCRdb table lists in-frame clones only, not all of them. The sample has 78,000 or so clones, over 75% seen once. Sequencing used peripheral blood. These receptors came from an elderly man with acute or convalescent COVID-19.

The CDR3, as DNA: TGTGCCACCAGCAGAGCCCCTCACCGGGGGAGCTCCTACAATGAGCAGTTCTTC. This sequence encodes CATSRAPHRGSSYNEQFF. The V call is TRBV15, the J call TRBJ2-1, with a possible D match to TRBD2 (6 bases). V lost 1 base and J lost 0, with 16 bases in between. Germline assignment: CDR1 LNHNV and CDR2 YYDKDF (reference sequence). The CDR3 runs 18 residues.

This chain joins TRBV11-2 and TRBJ1-1, with D unclear. Trimming shortened V by 3 bases and J by 0 bases, and 8 bases separated the two germline ends. This CDR3 contains 14 residues. The germline V gene has CDR1 SGHAT and CDR2 FQNNGV. The CDR3 protein is CASSFWLMNTEAFF. In DNA, the CDR3 is TGTGCCAGCAGCTTCTGGCTGATGAACACTGAAGCTTTCTTT.

The chain couples TRBV12-3 or TRBV12-4 to TRBJ2-1; 8 bases align to TRBD1. V lost 6 bases, J lost 4 bases, and 2 bases stayed unmatched. This CDR3 spans 13 amino acids. In nucleotides, the CDR3 is TGTGCCAGCAGCAGGACAGGGTACAATGAGCAGTTCTTC. This sequence encodes CASSRTGYNEQFF.

V is TRBV2 and J is TRBJ2-3; D is unresolved. This CDR3 comprises 15 residues. Germline lookup yields CDR1 SNHLY and CDR2 FYNNEI. The V gene lost 3 bases and the J gene lost 0 bases, with 10 bases spanning the gap. Here the CDR3 reads CASSDEATSTDTQYF. CDR3 nucleotide sequence: TGTGCCAGCAGTGATGAGGCAACTAGCACAGATACGCAGTATTTT.